This TCR beta chain derives from a study of regulatory T cells in long-lasting Graves disease. Regarding time point: newly diagnosed GD, antithyroid drugs for less than 3 months. RNA isolated from PBMCs was used to make the TCR library. Patients all came to the study from an endocrinology department in Xi'an, China. This clonotype occurred many times. The target antigen is unknown. Germline CDR1 and CDR2: SGDLS and YYNGEE. J was trimmed by 5 bases and V by 0 bases; bases with no gene match: 5. CDR3 length: 16 amino acids. Study-wide results and limits: Results may be inaccurate due to the small sample size.

Assembly of TCR beta libraries relied on iRepertoire HTBI primers together with Arm-PCR of CDR3 regions. MiXCR was run by TCRdb on the multiplex PCR reads, yielding one entry per CDR3 protein. The profile covers about 320,000 distinct CDR3 sequences, with about 20% appearing a single time and 38% taken by the ten largest. This sample comprised peripheral blood mononuclear cells (PBMCs), obtained at new diagnosis, from a patient treated with antithyroid drugs. The chain uses TRBV9 and TRBJ1-1; the match to TRBD1 covers 12 bases. The receptor was derived from a female donor with Graves disease. The CDR3 is CASSVGGTGGETEAFF. In nucleotides, the CDR3 is TGTGCCAGCAGCGTAGGAGGGACAGGGGGCGAGACTGAAGCTTTCTTT.